This TCR beta chain was sequenced for a study of T-cell reconstitution after alpha-beta-depleted transplantation in children. Trimming shortened V by 5 bases and J by 4 bases, and 18 bases separated the two germline ends. CDR1 is SEHNR and CDR2 is FQNEAQ in the germline V gene (reference sequence). The CDR3 sequence is 16 residues long. Unique molecular identifiers featured in how the TCRbeta library was prepared. TCRdb reprocessed the PCR reads with MiXCR, giving one entry per CDR3 protein. The data show hundreds of thousands of distinct CDR3 sequences, roughly 17% seen once. The clonotype originates from a human donor who donated a stem cell graft to a child with acute myeloid leukemia. Specimen: PBMCs from the stem cell graft donor, collected from the stem cell graft. The chain recombines TRBV7-9 with TRBJ1-3, with D tentatively TRBD1 (5 bases). For the CDR3, the DNA is TGTGCCAGCAGCCATCAGCTCTTGGGGGTCGGAAACACCATATATTTT. Protein: CASSHQLLGVGNTIYF. Looking up the rest from reference TRBV7-9 and TRBJ1-3 gives the full variable domain: DTGVSQNPRHKITKRGQNVTFRCDPISEHNRLYWYRQTLGQGPEFLTYFQNEAQLEKSRLLSDRFSAERPKGSFSTLEIQRTEQGDSAMYLCASSHQLLGVGNTIYFGEGSWLTVV.